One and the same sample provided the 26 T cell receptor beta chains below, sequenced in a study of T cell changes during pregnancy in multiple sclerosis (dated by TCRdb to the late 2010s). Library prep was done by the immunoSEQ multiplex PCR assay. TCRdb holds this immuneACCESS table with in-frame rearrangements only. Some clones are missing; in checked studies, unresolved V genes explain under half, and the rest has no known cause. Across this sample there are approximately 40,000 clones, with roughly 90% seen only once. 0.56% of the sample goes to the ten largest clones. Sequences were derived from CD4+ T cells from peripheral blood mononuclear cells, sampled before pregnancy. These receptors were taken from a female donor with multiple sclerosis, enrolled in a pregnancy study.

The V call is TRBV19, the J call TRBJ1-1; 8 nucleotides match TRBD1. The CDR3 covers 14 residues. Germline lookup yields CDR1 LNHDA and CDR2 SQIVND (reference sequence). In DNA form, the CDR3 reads TGTGGAAGTCAGGGCAGGGGGCGTACGGCTGAAGCTTTCTTT. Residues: CGSQGRGRTAEAFF.

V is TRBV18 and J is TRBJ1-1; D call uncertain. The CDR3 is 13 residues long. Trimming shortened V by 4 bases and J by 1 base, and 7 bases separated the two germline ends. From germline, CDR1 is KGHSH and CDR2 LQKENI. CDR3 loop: CASSQHGNTEAFF. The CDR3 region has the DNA TGTGCCAGCTCACAACATGGGAACACTGAAGCTTTCTTT.

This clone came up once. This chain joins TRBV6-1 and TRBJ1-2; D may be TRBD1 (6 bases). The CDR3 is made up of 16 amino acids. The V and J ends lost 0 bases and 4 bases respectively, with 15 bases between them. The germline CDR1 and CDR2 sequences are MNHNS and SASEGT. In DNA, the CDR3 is TGTGCCAGCAGTGAAGCGGGGGGGGCTGAGGGCTATGGCTACACCTTC. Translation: CASSEAGGAEGYGYTF.

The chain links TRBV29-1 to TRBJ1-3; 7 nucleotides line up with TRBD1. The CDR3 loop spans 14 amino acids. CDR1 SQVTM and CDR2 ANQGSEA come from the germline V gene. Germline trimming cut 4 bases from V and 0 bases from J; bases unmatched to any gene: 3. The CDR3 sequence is CSVGQGSSGNTIYF. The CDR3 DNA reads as TGCAGCGTTGGACAGGGCAGCTCTGGAAACACCATATATTTT.

CDR3 bases: TGTGCCATCAGTGAGTCGATGGGAGGGGTTGGTGAAAAACTGTTTTTT. Residues: CAISESMGGVGEKLFF. V and J are TRBV10-3 and TRBJ1-4, with D perhaps TRBD1 (5 bases). Germline assignment: CDR1 ENHRY and CDR2 SYGVKD. The ends were cut back, 0 bases at V and 7 bases at J, with 15 bases in the middle. The CDR3 has 16 residues.

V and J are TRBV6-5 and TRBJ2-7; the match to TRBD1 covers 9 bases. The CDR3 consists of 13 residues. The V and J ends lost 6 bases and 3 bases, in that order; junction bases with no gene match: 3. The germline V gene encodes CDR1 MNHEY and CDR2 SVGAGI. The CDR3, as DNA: TGTGCCAGCAGCAGGGACAGGGTCTACGAGCAGTACTTC. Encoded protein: CASSRDRVYEQYF.

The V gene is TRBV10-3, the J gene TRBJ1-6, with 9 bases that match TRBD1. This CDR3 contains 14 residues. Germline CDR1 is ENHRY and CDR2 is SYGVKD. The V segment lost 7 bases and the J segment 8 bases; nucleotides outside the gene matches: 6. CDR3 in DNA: TGTGCCATCAAAGGGGACAGGGTTGATTCACCCCTCCACTTT. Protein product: CAIKGDRVDSPLHF.

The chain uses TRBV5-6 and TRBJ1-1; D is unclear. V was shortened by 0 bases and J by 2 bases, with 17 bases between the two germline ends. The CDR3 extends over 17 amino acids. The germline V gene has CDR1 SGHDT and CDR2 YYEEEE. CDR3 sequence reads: CASSLVTSGLRNTEAFF. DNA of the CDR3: TGTGCCAGCAGCTTGGTTACGTCCGGACTCCGTAACACTGAAGCTTTCTTT. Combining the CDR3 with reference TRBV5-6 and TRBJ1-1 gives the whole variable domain DAGVTQSPTHLIKTRGQQVTLRCSPKSGHDTVSWYQQALGQGPQFIFQYYEEEERQRGNFPDRFSGHQFPNYSSELNVNALLLGDSALYLCASSLVTSGLRNTEAFFGQGTRLTVV.

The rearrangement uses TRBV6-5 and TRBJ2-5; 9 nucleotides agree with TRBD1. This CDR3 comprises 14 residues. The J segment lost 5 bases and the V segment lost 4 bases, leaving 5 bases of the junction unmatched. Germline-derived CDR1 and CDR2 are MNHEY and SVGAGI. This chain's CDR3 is CASSFGQGSETQYF. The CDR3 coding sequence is TGTGCCAGCAGTTTCGGACAGGGGAGTGAGACCCAGTACTTC.

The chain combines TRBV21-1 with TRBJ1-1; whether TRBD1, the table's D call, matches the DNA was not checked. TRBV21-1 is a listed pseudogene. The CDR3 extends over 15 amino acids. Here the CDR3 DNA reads TGTGCCACTACCAGGGATGGGGCCCTAGACACTGAAGCTTTCTTT. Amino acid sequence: CATTRDGALDTEAFF.

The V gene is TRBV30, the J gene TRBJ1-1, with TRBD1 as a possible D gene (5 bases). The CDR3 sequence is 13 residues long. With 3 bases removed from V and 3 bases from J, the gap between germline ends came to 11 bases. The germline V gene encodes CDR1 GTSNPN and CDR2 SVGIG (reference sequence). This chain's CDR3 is CAWSLGGDTEAFF. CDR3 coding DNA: TGTGCCTGGAGCCTAGGAGGGGACACTGAAGCTTTCTTT.

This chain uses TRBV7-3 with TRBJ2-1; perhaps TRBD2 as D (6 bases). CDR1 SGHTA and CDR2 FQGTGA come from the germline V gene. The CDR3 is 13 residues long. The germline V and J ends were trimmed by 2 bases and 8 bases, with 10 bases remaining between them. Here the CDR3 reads CASSLGPGDEQFF. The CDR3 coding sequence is TGTGCCAGCAGCTTAGGCCCGGGGGATGAGCAGTTCTTC.

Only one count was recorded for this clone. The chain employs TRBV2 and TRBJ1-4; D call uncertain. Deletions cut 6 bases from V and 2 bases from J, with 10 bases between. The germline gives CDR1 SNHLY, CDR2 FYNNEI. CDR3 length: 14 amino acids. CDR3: CASRRARTNEKLFF. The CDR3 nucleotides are TGTGCCAGCAGGAGGGCAAGGACTAATGAAAAACTGTTTTTT.

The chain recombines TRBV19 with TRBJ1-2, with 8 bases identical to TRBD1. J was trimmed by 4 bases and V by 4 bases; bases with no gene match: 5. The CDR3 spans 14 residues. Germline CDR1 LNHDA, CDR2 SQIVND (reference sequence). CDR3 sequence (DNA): TGTGCCAGTAGTAGACAGGACAGGGCCTATGGCTACACCTTC. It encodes CASSRQDRAYGYTF.

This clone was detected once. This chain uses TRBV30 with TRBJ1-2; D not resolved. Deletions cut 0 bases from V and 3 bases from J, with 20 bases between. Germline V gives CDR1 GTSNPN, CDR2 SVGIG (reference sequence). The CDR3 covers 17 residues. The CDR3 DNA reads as TGTGCCTGGAGTGTACTTCCGGGAAGGACGGCGGACTATGGCTACACCTTC. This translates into CAWSVLPGRTADYGYTF.

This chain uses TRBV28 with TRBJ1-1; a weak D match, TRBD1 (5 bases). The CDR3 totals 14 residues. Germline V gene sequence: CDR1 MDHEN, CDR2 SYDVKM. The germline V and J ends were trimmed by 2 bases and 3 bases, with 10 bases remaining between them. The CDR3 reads CASSLVGGDTEAFF. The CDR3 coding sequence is TGTGCCAGCAGTTTAGTCGGGGGGGACACTGAAGCTTTCTTT.

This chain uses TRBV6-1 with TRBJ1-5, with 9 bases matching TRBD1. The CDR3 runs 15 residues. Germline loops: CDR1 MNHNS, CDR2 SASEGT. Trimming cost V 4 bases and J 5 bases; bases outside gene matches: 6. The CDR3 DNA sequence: TGTGCCAGCAGTGCCGGGACAGGGTACGATCAGCCCCAGCATTTT. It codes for CASSAGTGYDQPQHF.

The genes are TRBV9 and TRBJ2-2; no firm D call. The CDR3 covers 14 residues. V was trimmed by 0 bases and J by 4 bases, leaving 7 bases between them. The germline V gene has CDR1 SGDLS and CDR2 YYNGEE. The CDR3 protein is CASSVASGTGELFF. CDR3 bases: TGTGCCAGCAGCGTAGCTTCAGGCACCGGGGAGCTGTTTTTT.

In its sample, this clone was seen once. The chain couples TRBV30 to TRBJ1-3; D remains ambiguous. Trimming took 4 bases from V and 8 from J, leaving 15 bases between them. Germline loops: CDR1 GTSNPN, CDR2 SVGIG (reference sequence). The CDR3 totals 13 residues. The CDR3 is CAWNLDSFDTIYF. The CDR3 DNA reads TGTGCCTGGAACTTGGACTCCTTCGACACCATATATTTT.

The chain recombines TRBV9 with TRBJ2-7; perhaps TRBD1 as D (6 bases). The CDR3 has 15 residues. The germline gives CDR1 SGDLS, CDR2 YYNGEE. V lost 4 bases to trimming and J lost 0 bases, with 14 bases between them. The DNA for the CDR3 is TGTGCCAGCAGCCCCAGGGGATTTAGCTCCTACGAGCAGTACTTC. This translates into CASSPRGFSSYEQYF.

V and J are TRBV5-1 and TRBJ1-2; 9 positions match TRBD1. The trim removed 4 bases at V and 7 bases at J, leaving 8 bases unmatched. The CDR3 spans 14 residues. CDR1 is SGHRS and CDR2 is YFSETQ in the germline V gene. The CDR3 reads CASSPTPGQGGYTF. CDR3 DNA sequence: TGCGCCAGCAGCCCAACGCCGGGACAGGGTGGCTACACCTTC.

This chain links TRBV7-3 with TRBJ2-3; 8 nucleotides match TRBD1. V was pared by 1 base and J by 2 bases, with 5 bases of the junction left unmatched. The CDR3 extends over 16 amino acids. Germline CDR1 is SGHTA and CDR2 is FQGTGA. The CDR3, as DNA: TGTGCCAGCAGCTTAATGGGGGACAGGTACACAGATACGCAGTATTTT. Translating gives CASSLMGDRYTDTQYF.

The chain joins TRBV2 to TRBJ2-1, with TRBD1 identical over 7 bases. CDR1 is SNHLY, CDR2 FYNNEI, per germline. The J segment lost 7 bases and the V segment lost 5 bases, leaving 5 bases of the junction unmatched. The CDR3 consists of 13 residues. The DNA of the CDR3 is TGTGCCAGCAGTAAGGGGGCTGGAAATGAGCAGTTCTTC. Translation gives CASSKGAGNEQFF.

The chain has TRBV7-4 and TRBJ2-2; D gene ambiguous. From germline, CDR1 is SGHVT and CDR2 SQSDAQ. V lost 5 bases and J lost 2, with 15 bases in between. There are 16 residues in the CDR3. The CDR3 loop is CASSPYSLLNTGELFF. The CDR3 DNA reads TGTGCCAGCAGCCCTTATTCCCTCCTAAACACCGGGGAGCTGTTTTTT.

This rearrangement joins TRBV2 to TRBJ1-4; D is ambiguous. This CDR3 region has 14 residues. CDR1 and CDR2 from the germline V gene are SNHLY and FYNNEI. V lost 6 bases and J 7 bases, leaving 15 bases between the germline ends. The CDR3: CASSQDGKREKLFF. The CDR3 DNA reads TGTGCCAGCAGCCAGGACGGGAAGCGTGAAAAACTGTTTTTT. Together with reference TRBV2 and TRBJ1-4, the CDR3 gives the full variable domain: EPEVTQTPSHQVTQMGQEVILRCVPISNHLYFYWYRQILGQKVEFLVSFYNNEISEKSEIFDDQFSVERPDGSNFTLKIRSTKLEDSAMYFCASSQDGKREKLFFGSGTQLSVL.

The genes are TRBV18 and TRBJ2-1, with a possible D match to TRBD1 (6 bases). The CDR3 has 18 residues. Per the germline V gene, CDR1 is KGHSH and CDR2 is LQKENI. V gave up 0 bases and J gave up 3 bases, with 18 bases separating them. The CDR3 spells CASSPPLGGVHNYNEQFF. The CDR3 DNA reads TGTGCCAGCTCACCACCGCTTGGGGGCGTACATAACTACAATGAGCAGTTCTTC.